The rows below give T cell receptor beta chains drawn from one sample of a study of CD8 T cells in ankylosing spondylitis. TCRdb re-called the 5' RACE reads with MiXCR, one entry per CDR3 protein. The sample lists about 540,000 distinct CDR3 sequences, about 13% occurring once. Sequenced input: blood, either unsorted or a sorted T cell fraction (not recorded which). The receptor set was obtained from a male donor with ankylosing spondylitis. Each CDR3 is given with its conserved first and last residue. Each record gives: clone size, V gene, J gene, D gene, CDR3 protein, CDR3 DNA. The D gene is left open where the match is weak. Size values are once, few and many counts, or a class for expanded clones, and some rows have none.

size: -; V: TRBV7-9; J: TRBJ1-1; D: -; CDR3: CASSFSGLGNTEAFF; DNA: TGTGCCAGCAGCTTCTCCGGACTTGGAAACACTGAAGCTTTCTTT
size: -; V: TRBV10-3; J: TRBJ2-1; D: -; CDR3: CAISESPGSSYNEQFF; DNA: TGTGCCATCAGTGAGTCTCCGGGGAGCTCCTACAATGAGCAGTTCTTC
size: -; V: TRBV10-3; J: TRBJ2-5; D: -; CDR3: CAIRGLPQETQYF; DNA: TGTGCCATCAGGGGGCTCCCTCAAGAGACCCAGTACTTC
size: few; V: TRBV3-1; J: TRBJ2-6; D: TRBD1; CDR3: CASSPRGPAGANVLTF; DNA: TGTGCCAGCAGCCCCAGGGGGCCTGCTGGGGCCAACGTCCTGACTTTC
size: few; V: TRBV4-1; J: TRBJ2-5; D: TRBD1; CDR3: CASSQEGRGLETQYF; DNA: TGCGCCAGCAGCCAAGAGGGCAGGGGGTTGGAGACCCAGTACTTC
size: -; V: TRBV24-1; J: TRBJ2-1; D: TRBD2; CDR3: CATSDPPGLAVNSYNEQFF; DNA: TGTGCCACCAGTGATCCGCCGGGACTAGCGGTGAACTCCTACAATGAGCAGTTCTTC
size: many; V: TRBV5-1; J: TRBJ2-1; D: TRBD2; CDR3: CASSLAGSGRDEQFF; DNA: TGCGCCAGCAGCTTGGCGGGTAGCGGGAGGGATGAGCAGTTCTTC
size: many; V: TRBV20-1; J: TRBJ2-5; D: TRBD2; CDR3: CSASRGTSGNQETQYF; DNA: TGCAGTGCGTCGAGAGGGACTAGCGGGAACCAAGAGACCCAGTACTTC
size: -; V: TRBV12-5; J: TRBJ1-1; D: TRBD1; CDR3: CASEYRGKNTEAFF; DNA: TGTGCTAGTGAATACAGGGGGAAGAACACTGAAGCTTTCTTT
size: few; V: TRBV20-1; J: TRBJ2-1; D: TRBD2; CDR3: CSSASGSLYNEQFF; DNA: TGCAGTTCCGCTAGCGGGAGCTTGTACAATGAGCAGTTCTTC
size: few; V: TRBV5-1; J: TRBJ2-7; D: -; CDR3: CASHHGGESYEQYF; DNA: TGCGCCAGCCACCATGGGGGAGAATCCTACGAGCAGTACTTC
size: few; V: TRBV4-2; J: TRBJ1-1; D: -; CDR3: CASSPSYERGTEAFF; DNA: TGTGCCAGCAGCCCCTCATATGAACGGGGCACTGAAGCTTTCTTT
size: -; V: TRBV19; J: TRBJ2-5; D: -; CDR3: CASSTGALAQYF; DNA: TGTGCCAGTTCGACGGGAGCCCTGGCCCAGTACTTC
size: few; V: TRBV12-3/TRBV12-4; J: TRBJ2-5; D: -; CDR3: CASSRADWGAETQYF; DNA: TGTGCCAGCAGCCGAGCGGACTGGGGGGCAGAGACCCAGTACTTC
size: once; V: TRBV7-2; J: TRBJ2-5; D: -; CDR3: CASSPPGPSTETQYF; DNA: TGTGCCAGCTCCCCGCCGGGCCCGTCGACAGAGACCCAGTACTTC
size: few; V: TRBV7-7; J: TRBJ2-2; D: TRBD2; CDR3: CASSSGGGPTGELFF; DNA: TGTGCCAGCAGCAGTGGGGGAGGGCCCACCGGGGAGCTGTTTTTT
size: many; V: TRBV5-1; J: TRBJ2-1; D: TRBD2; CDR3: CASSLEVAGFGYEQFF; DNA: TGCGCCAGCAGCTTGGAAGTAGCGGGGTTCGGTTATGAGCAGTTCTTC